These 5 T cell receptor beta chains were sequenced from one sample in a study of blood T cells in healthy people across ages. A J-beta primer mix and a sample-barcoded 5' primer were used in a second PCR of about 7 to 12 cycles. A single record per CDR3 protein comes from TCRdb applying MiXCR to the 5' RACE reads. Of 850,000 or so distinct CDR3 sequences detected, more than 25% appear once; the ten largest clones hold 17%. The sequenced sample consisted of blood. The receptors originated from a woman of 80 years or more in good health.

Details on this clonotype: A single base separates this from a much larger clone, so it may be a read error. Written as DNA, the CDR3 is TGCAGTGCTAGCATCGGGAATGAGCAGTTCTTC. Translation gives CSASIGNEQFF. The chain recombines TRBV20-1 with TRBJ2-1, with D unclear. V lost 3 bases and J 7 bases, leaving 7 bases between the germline ends. From germline, CDR1 is DFQATT and CDR2 SNEGSKA (reference sequence). The CDR3 totals 11 residues.

Only a few counts were recorded for this clonotype. No conserved phenylalanine or tryptophan ends this CDR3, so it is likely a read error. V is TRBV6-1 and J is TRBJ1-6; 7 bases agree with TRBD1. Germline trimming cut 3 bases from V and 3 bases from J; bases unmatched to any gene: 2. In germline, CDR1 is MNHNS, CDR2 SASEGT. The CDR3 spans 15 residues. The CDR3 DNA is TGTGCCAGCAGTGAGGGGACAGTCTATAATTCACCCCTCCACTTG. Protein product: CASSEGTVYNSPLHL.

The chain links TRBV15 to TRBJ1-2, with D possibly being TRBD1 (6 bases). Germline V CDR1 and CDR2: LNHNV, YYDKDF (reference sequence). The CDR3 spans 13 residues. V lost 1 base, J lost 4 bases, and 7 bases lay in between. CDR3 region: CATSRAGAYGYTF. The CDR3 region has the DNA TGTGCCACCAGCAGAGCAGGGGCCTATGGCTACACCTTC. The full variable domain, in which reference TRBV15 and TRBJ1-2 provide the parts outside the CDR3, is DAMVIQNPRYQVTQFGKPVTLSCSQTLNHNVMYWYQQKSSQAPKLLFHYYDKDFNNEADTPDNFQSRRPNTSFCFLDIRSPGLGDTAMYLCATSRAGAYGYTFGSGTRLTVV.

The chain employs TRBV10-2 and TRBJ1-3; D not resolved. The germline V gene encodes CDR1 WSHSY and CDR2 SAAADI. The CDR3 spans 14 residues. The V end lost 7 bases, the J end lost 0 bases, and 10 bases lay between the germline ends. The CDR3 DNA follows: TGCGCCAGCAAGGCGGCTGGCTCTGGAAACACCATATATTTT. Translated, it gives CASKAAGSGNTIYF.

This clonotype occurred many times. V usage is TRBV20-1 and J usage is TRBJ2-3; D unresolved. V lost 1 base, J lost 8 bases, and 16 bases lay in between. Germline V gene data show CDR1 as DFQATT and CDR2 as SNEGSKA (reference sequence). This CDR3 region has 14 residues. CDR3 region: CSARVGPLFGTQYF. The CDR3 bases are TGCAGTGCTAGAGTTGGGCCCCTCTTCGGTACGCAGTATTTT.